Following are 8 T cell receptor beta chains from one sample sequenced in a study of T cell responses to AZD1222 COVID-19 vaccine. Sequencing used immunoSEQ multiplex PCR; TCRdb keeps in-frame clones, though not all of them. The profile shows roughly 120,000 clones, 94% of them singletons. The sequences come from peripheral blood, collected 28 days after the second AZD1222 dose. The receptors here all came from an adult who received the AZD1222 COVID-19 vaccine.

V is TRBV28 and J is TRBJ2-5; D gene ambiguous. With 5 bases removed from V and 5 bases from J, the gap between germline ends came to 12 bases. The V gene's germline CDR1 is MDHEN and CDR2 SYDVKM. The CDR3 has 13 residues. The CDR3 loop is CASSQTSEETQYF. For the CDR3, the DNA is TGTGCCAGCAGTCAGACCTCGGAGGAGACCCAGTACTTC.

This rearrangement joins TRBV7-2 to TRBJ2-3; tentatively, D is TRBD1 (5 bases). The CDR3 is 13 residues long. Germline assignment: CDR1 SGHTA and CDR2 FQGNSA. The V gene lost 1 base and the J gene lost 4 bases, with 6 bases spanning the gap. CDR3 amino acids: CASSLVGADTQYF. CDR3 nucleotide sequence: TGTGCCAGCAGCTTAGTAGGGGCAGATACGCAGTATTTT.

This clone was recorded only once. CDR3 loop: CASSRARGQTEAFF. The CDR3 bases are TGTGCCAGTAGTCGTGCGAGAGGTCAGACTGAAGCTTTCTTT. V usage is TRBV19 and J usage is TRBJ1-1; D unclear. The length of the CDR3 is 14 residues. Trimming pared 5 bases from V and 5 bases from J, leaving 15 bases between. CDR1 is LNHDA, CDR2 SQIVND, per germline (reference sequence).

J is TRBJ1-1 and V is TRBV30; D is possibly TRBD1 (6 bases). Trimming stripped 5 bases from V and 0 bases from J, with 19 bases between. Germline CDR1 GTSNPN, CDR2 SVGIG (reference sequence). The CDR3 is 16 amino acids. As DNA, the CDR3 is TGTGCCTGGTTTTGGGCAGGGGCTCGTATGAACACTGAAGCTTTCTTT. Translated: CAWFWAGARMNTEAFF.

V and J are TRBV6-5 and TRBJ2-1, with D perhaps matching TRBD1 (6 bases). The V end lost 2 bases, the J end lost 6 bases, and 11 bases lay between the germline ends. The CDR3 has 14 amino acids. Germline assignment: CDR1 MNHEY and CDR2 SVGAGI. The CDR3 DNA is TGTGCCAGCAGTTACCGGCAGGGGTCCAATGAGCAGTTCTTC. The encoded protein is CASSYRQGSNEQFF.

This chain links TRBV5-4 with TRBJ1-4; D ambiguous. From germline, CDR1 is SGHNT and CDR2 YYREEE (reference sequence). CDR3 length: 12 residues. V was shortened by 4 bases and J by 11 bases, with 12 bases between the two germline ends. DNA for the CDR3: TGTGCCAGCAGCGGGCCCCGAGGGAAACTGTTTTTT. Protein sequence: CASSGPRGKLFF. Together with reference TRBV5-4 and TRBJ1-4, the CDR3 gives the full variable domain: ETGVTQSPTHLIKTRGQQVTLRCSSQSGHNTVSWYQQALGQGPQFIFQYYREEENGRGNFPPRFSGLQFPNYSSELNVNALELDDSALYLCASSGPRGKLFFGSGTQLSVL.

This clone turned up a few times. The chain carries TRBV7-9 and TRBJ2-5; 12 bases fit TRBD2. Germline V lookup: CDR1 SEHNR, CDR2 FQNEAQ (reference sequence). The CDR3 totals 16 residues. The trim removed 5 bases at V and 4 bases at J, leaving 8 bases unmatched. The chain's CDR3 is CASSPRPGLAGETQYF. In DNA form, the CDR3 reads TGTGCCAGCAGCCCAAGACCGGGACTAGCGGGAGAGACCCAGTACTTC.

The chain couples TRBV6-2 or TRBV6-3 to TRBJ1-4, with a possible D match to TRBD1 (5 bases). Germline V CDR1 and CDR2: MNHEY, SVGEGT. The CDR3 spans 15 residues. The V end was cut by 2 bases, the J end by 0 bases, with 7 bases between. The DNA for the CDR3 is TGTGCCAGCAGTTACGGAGGGGCAACTAATGAAAAACTGTTTTTT. Translating gives CASSYGGATNEKLFF.